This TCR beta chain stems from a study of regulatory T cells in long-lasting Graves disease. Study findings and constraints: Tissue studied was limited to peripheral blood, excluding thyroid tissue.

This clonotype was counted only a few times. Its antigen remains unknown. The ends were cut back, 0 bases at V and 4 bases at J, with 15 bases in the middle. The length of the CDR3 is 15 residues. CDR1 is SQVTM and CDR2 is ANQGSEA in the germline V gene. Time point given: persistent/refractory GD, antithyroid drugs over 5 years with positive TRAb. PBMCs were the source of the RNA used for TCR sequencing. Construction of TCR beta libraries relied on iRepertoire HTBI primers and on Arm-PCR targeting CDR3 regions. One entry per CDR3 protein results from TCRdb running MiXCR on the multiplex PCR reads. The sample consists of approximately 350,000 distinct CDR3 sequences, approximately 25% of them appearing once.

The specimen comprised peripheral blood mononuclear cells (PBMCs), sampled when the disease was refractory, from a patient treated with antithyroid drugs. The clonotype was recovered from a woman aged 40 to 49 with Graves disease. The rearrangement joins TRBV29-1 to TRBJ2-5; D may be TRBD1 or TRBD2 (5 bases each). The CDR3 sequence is CSVEDLWFGGETQYF. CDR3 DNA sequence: TGCAGCGTTGAAGATCTATGGTTTGGGGGAGAGACCCAGTACTTC.